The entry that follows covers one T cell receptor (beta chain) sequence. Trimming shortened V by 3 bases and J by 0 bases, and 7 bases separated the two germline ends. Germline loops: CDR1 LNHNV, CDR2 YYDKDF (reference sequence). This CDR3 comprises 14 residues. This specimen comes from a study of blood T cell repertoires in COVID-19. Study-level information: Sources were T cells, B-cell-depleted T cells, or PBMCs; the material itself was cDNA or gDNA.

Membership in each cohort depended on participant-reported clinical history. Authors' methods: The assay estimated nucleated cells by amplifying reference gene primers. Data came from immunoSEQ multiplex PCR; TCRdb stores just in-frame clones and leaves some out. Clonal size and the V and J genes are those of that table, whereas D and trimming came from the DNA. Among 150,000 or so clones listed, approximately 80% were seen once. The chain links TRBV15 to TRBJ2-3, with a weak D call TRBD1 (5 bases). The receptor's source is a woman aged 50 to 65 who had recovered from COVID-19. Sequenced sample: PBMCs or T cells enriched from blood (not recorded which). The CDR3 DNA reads TGTGCCACCAGCAGGGCAGGGAGCACAGATACGCAGTATTTT. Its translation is CATSRAGSTDTQYF.